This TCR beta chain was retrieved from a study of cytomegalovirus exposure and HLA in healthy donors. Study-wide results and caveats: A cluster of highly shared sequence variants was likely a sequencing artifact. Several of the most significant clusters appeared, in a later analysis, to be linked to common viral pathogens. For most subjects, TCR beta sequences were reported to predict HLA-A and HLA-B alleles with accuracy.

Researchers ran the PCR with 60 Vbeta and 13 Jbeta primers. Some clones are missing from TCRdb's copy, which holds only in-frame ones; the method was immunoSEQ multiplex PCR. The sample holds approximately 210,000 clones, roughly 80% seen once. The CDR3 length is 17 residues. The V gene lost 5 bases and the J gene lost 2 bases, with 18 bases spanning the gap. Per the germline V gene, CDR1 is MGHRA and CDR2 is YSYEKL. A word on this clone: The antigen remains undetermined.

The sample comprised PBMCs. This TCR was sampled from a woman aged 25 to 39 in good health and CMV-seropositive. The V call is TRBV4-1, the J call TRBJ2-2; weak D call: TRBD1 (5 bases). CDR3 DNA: TGCGCCAGCAGCACCCCCCCCAGACAGCCCAACACCGGGGAGCTGTTTTTT. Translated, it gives CASSTPPRQPNTGELFF.